The text below deals with one TCR beta chain. What it recognizes is unknown. This specimen comes from a study of cytomegalovirus exposure and HLA in healthy donors. General study points: In a later analysis, a genetic analysis reported fewer productive-TCR N-insertions in an Asian-associated ancestry cluster than the cohort average. Earlier analysis looked at TCR beta V segments, and most were productive about 90% or about 30% of the time. It was in a later analysis that TCR association rates were seen to vary by HLA locus, highest for DRB1 and lowest for HLA-C.

V shed 6 bases and J 7 bases; nucleotides not matched to a gene: 11. The CDR3 is 15 amino acids. In germline, CDR1 is MDHEN, CDR2 SYDVKM. Vbeta (60) and Jbeta (13) primers were used in the PCR. The method was immunoSEQ multiplex PCR; TCRdb's version includes in-frame clones alone and lacks a portion of them. Among about 57,000 clones, 60% to 75% were seen once, and the ten largest hold around 8.4%. The V gene is TRBV28, the J gene TRBJ1-5; TRBD1 agrees at 8 bases. Sequenced material: PBMCs. This TCR was recovered from a woman between 45 and 60 years old in good health and CMV-seronegative. The CDR3 sequence is CASRSAGTGLQPQHF. In nucleotides, the CDR3 is TGTGCCAGCAGATCGGCCGGGACAGGACTCCAGCCCCAGCATTTT.